This T cell receptor (beta chain) is from a study of T cell responses to AZD1222 COVID-19 vaccine. TCRdb's table, derived via immunoSEQ multiplex PCR, lists solely in-frame clones and lacks some. The table has approximately 120,000 clones, 75% to 90% seen once. Worth noting for this clone: Its antigen is as yet unknown.

The germline V gene has CDR1 SGHNT and CDR2 YYREEE (reference sequence). Trimming shortened V by 3 bases and J by 3 bases, and 9 bases separated the two germline ends. The CDR3 length is 14 residues. Regarding the study as a whole: Increased Spike-specific TCR breadth and depth were observed after two AZD1222 doses.

This receptor was taken from an adult in good health. The chain employs TRBV5-4 and TRBJ2-2; D possibly matches TRBD1 or TRBD2 (5 bases each). Here the sequenced sample was peripheral blood, taken on day 0 of AZD1222 vaccination. The CDR3 is CASSSVGDTGELFF. The CDR3 nucleotides are TGTGCCAGCAGCTCGGTGGGGGACACCGGGGAGCTGTTTTTT.